This TCR beta chain was sequenced in a study of blood T cell repertoires in COVID-19 (dated by TCRdb to about 2020). The study in broad terms: Samples covering the acute and convalescent phases of COVID-19 were provided by collaborators in the United States, Italy and Spain. The material from the prospective study consisted of cDNA or gDNA derived from T cells, B-cell-depleted T cells, or PBMCs. Deeply sampled blood TCRbeta repertoires from subjects exposed to, actively infected with, or recovered from COVID-19 were included in the dataset. A freely available public database, intended as a resource for researchers studying the immune response to SARS-CoV-2, is where the repertoires were released. The samples were drawn from the first 160 participants of the ongoing ImmuneRACE study and from 950 to 1,500 subjects provided by 6 global collaborators. A de-identified subject ID, COVID-19 status, age in years and sex were almost always included in the sample metadata. Where available, HLA class I and class II types were taken from metadata supplied by the sample provider and were not determined by assay-based typing.

TCRbeta CDR3 regions were amplified from genomic DNA using the immunoSEQ Assay, a bias-controlled multiplex PCR. Regarding the original processing steps: The number of nucleated cells in each sample was estimated from the amplification of reference gene primers within the assay. To quantify the absolute abundance of each unique TCRbeta CDR3 rearrangement, sequence reads were collapsed and filtered. Productive Simpson clonality was computed per sample as the square root of Simpson's diversity index over productive rearrangements. TCRdb's version of the immuneACCESS table is confined to in-frame rearrangements and falls short of the full clone set. An unresolved V gene accounts for under half of the shortfall where checked; the remainder is of unknown origin. Clone size and the V and J calls come from that table; the DNA yielded D and trimming. The sample includes over 55,000 clones, with over 80% observed a single time. In total, the top ten clones hold 5.2% of the sample.

Broad study findings and their caveats: The amount of clinical and demographic metadata varied by source and participant and was provided uncurated.

The CDR3 holds 15 amino acids from the cysteine to the phenylalanine. Only the CDR3 portion is preserved as DNA: 45 bases, with reading frame beginning at the first base. The V end gives up 3 bases and the J end 6 bases, leaving 8 bases in the junction not matched to a gene. The germline V gene supplies CDR1 KGHDR and CDR2 SFDVKD. Whole blood was collected in K2EDTA tubes by collaborating institutions according to the institutions' own protocols. For TCRbeta analysis, collaborators shipped samples in one of three forms: frozen whole blood, isolated PBMCs, or DNA extracted from either of those sample types. Remarks on this clone: The specificity of this receptor is unknown. No base-level quality is on record; no much larger clone is a single base apart.

The clonotype comes from a man aged 50 or older with active COVID-19. Sequencing input: peripheral blood. The rearranged segments are TRBV24-1 and TRBJ2-5, and 8 junctional nucleotides match TRBD2. CDR3 loop: CATSDPNSGDKTQYF. The DNA sequence follows: TGTGCCACCAGTGATCCTAATAGCGGGGACAAGACCCAGTACTTC.